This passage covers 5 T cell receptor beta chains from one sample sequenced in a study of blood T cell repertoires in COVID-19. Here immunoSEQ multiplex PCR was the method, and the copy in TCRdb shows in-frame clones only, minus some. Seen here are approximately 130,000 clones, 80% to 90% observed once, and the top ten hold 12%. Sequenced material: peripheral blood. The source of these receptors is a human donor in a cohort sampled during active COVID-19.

The CDR3 nucleotides read TGTGCCAGCAGCCAGAGACTAGCGGGGCCACCCTACAATGAGCAGTTCTTC. Its protein product is CASSQRLAGPPYNEQFF. The rearrangement uses TRBV6-2 or TRBV6-3 and TRBJ2-1; 11 bases map to TRBD2. The CDR3 is made up of 17 amino acids. With 6 bases clipped from V and 2 bases from J, the junction kept 9 bases outside the gene matches. From germline, CDR1 is MNHEY and CDR2 SVGEGT.

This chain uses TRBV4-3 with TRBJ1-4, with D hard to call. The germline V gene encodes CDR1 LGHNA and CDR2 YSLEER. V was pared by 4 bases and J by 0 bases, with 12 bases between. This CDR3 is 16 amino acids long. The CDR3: CASSPDRGATNEKLFF. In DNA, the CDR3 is TGCGCCAGCAGCCCAGATAGAGGAGCAACTAATGAAAAACTGTTTTTT.

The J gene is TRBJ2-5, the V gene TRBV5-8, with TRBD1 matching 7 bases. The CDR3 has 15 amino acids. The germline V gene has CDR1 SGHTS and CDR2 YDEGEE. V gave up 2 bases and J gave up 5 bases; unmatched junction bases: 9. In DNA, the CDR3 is TGTGCCAGCAGCTTTTACAGGGGTGCATGGGAGACCCAGTACTTC. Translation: CASSFYRGAWETQYF.

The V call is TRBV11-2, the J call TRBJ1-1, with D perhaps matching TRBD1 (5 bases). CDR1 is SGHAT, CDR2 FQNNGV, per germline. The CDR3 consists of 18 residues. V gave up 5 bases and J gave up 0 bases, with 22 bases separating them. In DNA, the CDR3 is TGTGCCAGCAGCGAACCCCCAGGGTGGGGTGAAATGAACACTGAAGCTTTCTTT. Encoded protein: CASSEPPGWGEMNTEAFF. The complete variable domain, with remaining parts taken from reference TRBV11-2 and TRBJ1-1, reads EAGVAQSPRYKIIEKRQSVAFWCNPISGHATLYWYQQILGQGPKLLIQFQNNGVVDDSQLPKDRFSAERLKGVDSTLKIQPAKLEDSAVYLCASSEPPGWGEMNTEAFFGQGTRLTVV.

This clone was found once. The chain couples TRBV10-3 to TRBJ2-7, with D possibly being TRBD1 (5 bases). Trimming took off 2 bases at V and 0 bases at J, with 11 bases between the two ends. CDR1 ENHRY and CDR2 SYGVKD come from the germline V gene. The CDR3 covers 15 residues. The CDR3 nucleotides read TGTGCCATCAGTGAGAGGGCAGGGCCCTCCTACGAGCAGTACTTC. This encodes CAISERAGPSYEQYF.